A selection of T cell receptor beta chains follows, all from one sample in a study of T cells in Graves' hyperthyroidism and ophthalmopathy. TCRdb processed the multiplex PCR reads anew with MiXCR; each CDR3 protein has one entry. Found here are around 620,000 distinct CDR3 sequences, roughly 15% of them singletons; the top ten hold 3.8%. Input material: blood. The receptor set was obtained from a woman aged 25 to 39 with Graves' hyperthyroidism. CDR3s include the opening cysteine and the closing phenylalanine or tryptophan. The D gene is left open where the match is weak. Part of the rows lack a size; the others show once, few, many or a class for expanded clones.

many,TRBD2,TRBV20-1,TRBJ2-3,TGCAGTGCTAGAAAGGTTAGCGGGGGAAATACGCAGTATTTT,CSARKVSGGNTQYF
many,-,TRBV6-1,TRBJ2-3,TGTGCCAGCAGTGTCACACCAGATACGCAGTATTTT,CASSVTPDTQYF
-,TRBD2,TRBV29-1,TRBJ2-2,TGCAGCGCAGTGCGCGGGAGCCCGAACACCGGGGAGCTGTTTTTT,CSAVRGSPNTGELFF
many,-,TRBV6-2/TRBV6-3,TRBJ2-3,TGTGCCAGCAGTTATTCGGGGTCCGCAGATACGCAGTATTTT,CASSYSGSADTQYF
many,TRBD1,TRBV7-9,TRBJ2-4,TGTGCCAGCAGCCCCGGGCGAGGGGGACAGGGCAAAAACATTCAGTACTTC,CASSPGRGGQGKNIQYF
few,-,TRBV9,TRBJ2-1,TGTGCCAGCAGCGTAGACGGGGCTGCCTACAATGAGCAGTTCTTC,CASSVDGAAYNEQFF
many,TRBD1,TRBV7-2,TRBJ2-7,TGTGCCAGCAGCTTGGGGACAGGGCTAGACGAGCAGTACTTC,CASSLGTGLDEQYF
many,TRBD1,TRBV7-2,TRBJ1-4,TGTGCCAGCAGCTCTACCCTCGGGACAGGGGGTGAAAAACTGTTTTTT,CASSSTLGTGGEKLFF
many,-,TRBV5-1,TRBJ2-7,TGCGCCAGCAGCTTGGCCCCGGGAGACTACGAGCAGTACTTC,CASSLAPGDYEQYF
-,-,TRBV27,TRBJ2-2,TGTGCCAGCAGTTTATCTGGGGCCACCGGGGAGCTGTTTTTT,CASSLSGATGELFF
many,-,TRBV28,TRBJ2-5,TGTGCCAGCAGTTTATTAGCGGAAGGGGAGACCCAGTACTTC,CASSLLAEGETQYF
few,-,TRBV12-3/TRBV12-4,TRBJ2-3,TGTGCCAGCGCGCAGGGTTATGACACAGATACGCAGTATTTT,CASAQGYDTDTQYF
few,TRBD2,TRBV5-1,TRBJ2-5,TGCGCCAGCAGCTTGAATCCAGCGGGAGGCGCCGAGACCCAGTACTTC,CASSLNPAGGAETQYF
many,TRBD1,TRBV2,TRBJ2-7,TGTGCCAGCACCGCCGGGACAGCCTTTAACGAGCAGTACTTC,CASTAGTAFNEQYF
many,-,TRBV28,TRBJ2-4,TGTGCCAGCAGTGGCCCGCGGGCAGCACACCAAAACATTCAGTACTTC,CASSGPRAAHQNIQYF
few,TRBD2,TRBV7-2,TRBJ2-3,TGTGCCAGCACCCTAGCGGGAGGACCAGATACGCAGTATTTT,CASTLAGGPDTQYF
few,TRBD2,TRBV7-9,TRBJ2-1,TGTGCCAGCAGCTTAGTTAATGATGCGGGGGGGCGCAATGAGCAGTTCTTC,CASSLVNDAGGRNEQFF
-,-,TRBV20-1,TRBJ2-1,TGCAGTGCTAGAGATAACGTCCCCTACAATGAGCAGTTCTTC,CSARDNVPYNEQFF
few,-,TRBV7-9,TRBJ1-2,TGTGCCAGCAGCTTAACGTTCTCTTCTCTCAATCCCTATGGCTACACCTTC,CASSLTFSSLNPYGYTF
-,-,TRBV19,TRBJ2-1,TGTGCCAGTAGTCCCCGACACAATGAGCAGTTCTTC,CASSPRHNEQFF
few,-,TRBV19,TRBJ1-1,TGTGCCAGTGAGGGGGGCCAGAAAAAGAACACTGAAGCTTTCTTT,CASEGGQKKNTEAFF
-,TRBD2,TRBV20-1,TRBJ2-7,TGCAGTGCTAGAGATCTAGCGGAGAGCTCCTACGAGCAGTACTTC,CSARDLAESSYEQYF
-,-,TRBV29-1,TRBJ2-3,TGCAGCGTAGGGGACGGCACAGATACGCAGTATTTT,CSVGDGTDTQYF
many,TRBD2,TRBV7-3,TRBJ2-3,TGTGCCAGCAGCCCGAAGCGGGAAGATACGCAGTATTTT,CASSPKREDTQYF
many,TRBD2,TRBV5-1,TRBJ2-1,TGCGCCAGCAGCCTGGGGACTAGCGGAGTATACAATGAGCAGTTCTTC,CASSLGTSGVYNEQFF
many,TRBD2,TRBV29-1,TRBJ2-1,TGCAGCGTTGTCCCTTTACTAGCGGTAACCTACAATGAGCAGTTCTTC,CSVVPLLAVTYNEQFF
-,-,TRBV7-2,TRBJ1-1,TGTGCCAGCAGCTCCAGGGGAACAGGAAACACTGAAGCTTTCTTT,CASSSRGTGNTEAFF
-,TRBD1,TRBV19,TRBJ2-7,TGTGCCAGTAGTATAGCTCCGGACAGGGGCTACGAGCAGTACTTC,CASSIAPDRGYEQYF
many,-,TRBV20-1,TRBJ2-7,TGCAGTGCTAGGGACCACAGGAATCACGTCTACGAGCAGTACTTC,CSARDHRNHVYEQYF
many,-,TRBV29-1,TRBJ1-1,TGCAGCGTTGATCTTCAGCGTAGTGGGGCTTTCTTT,CSVDLQRSGAFF
few,TRBD1,TRBV27,TRBJ1-5,TGTGCCAGCAGTTCGTCAGGGGGCCAGATTCAGCCCCAGCATTTT,CASSSSGGQIQPQHF
many,-,TRBV28,TRBJ1-1,TGTGCCAGCAGTTCCTCAGGTTGGGGTTCGTACACTGAAGCTTTCTTT,CASSSSGWGSYTEAFF
many,TRBD1,TRBV28,TRBJ1-1,TGTGCCAGCAGTGCTATCAGGGGGCTTAGCACTGAAGCTTTCTTT,CASSAIRGLSTEAFF
-,-,TRBV4-3,TRBJ1-1,TGCGCCAGCAGCCAAGATCGGACAGTGAACACTGAAGCTTTCTTT,CASSQDRTVNTEAFF
many,-,TRBV6-1,TRBJ1-1,TGTGCCAGCAGTGAAAGGCCCAGGAGTAACACTGAAGCTTTCTTT,CASSERPRSNTEAFF
-,-,TRBV6-4,TRBJ2-3,TGTGCCAGCATTATCATAAGCGGAAGGTGGGCAGATACGCAGTATTTT,CASIIISGRWADTQYF
many,-,TRBV11-2,TRBJ2-7,TGTGCCAGCAGCTTACGTGCTTACTACGAGCAGTACTTC,CASSLRAYYEQYF
many,TRBD2,TRBV19,TRBJ2-1,TGTGCCAGTAGTACGGGACTAGCCCCTCCCTACAATGAGCAGTTCTTC,CASSTGLAPPYNEQFF
many,-,TRBV6-6,TRBJ1-4,TGTGCCAGCAGTTACCTGGGGGCACGTGAAAAACTGTTTTTT,CASSYLGAREKLFF
many,TRBD2,TRBV28,TRBJ2-1,TGTGCCAGCAGTCTACCGGGACTAGCGGGAGTTGGTGAGCAGTTCTTC,CASSLPGLAGVGEQFF
-,TRBD1,TRBV24-1,TRBJ2-5,TGTGCCACCAGTGACCCAACAGGGGGCAAGGGGACCCAGTACTTC,CATSDPTGGKGTQYF
many,-,TRBV3-1,TRBJ2-1,TGTGCCAGCAGCGAGCGGGCGCAGAACTACAATGAGCAGTTCTTC,CASSERAQNYNEQFF